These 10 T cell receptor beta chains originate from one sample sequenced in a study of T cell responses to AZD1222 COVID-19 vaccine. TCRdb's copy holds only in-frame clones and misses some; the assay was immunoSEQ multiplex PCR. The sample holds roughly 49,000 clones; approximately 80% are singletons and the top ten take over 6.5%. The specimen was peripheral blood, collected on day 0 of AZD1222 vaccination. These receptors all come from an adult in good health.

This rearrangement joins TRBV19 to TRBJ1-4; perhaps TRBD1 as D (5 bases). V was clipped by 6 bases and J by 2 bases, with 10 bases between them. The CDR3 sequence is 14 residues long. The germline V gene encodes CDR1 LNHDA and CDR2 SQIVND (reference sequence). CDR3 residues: CASSRALTNEKLFF. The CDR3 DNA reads TGTGCCAGTAGCAGGGCACTTACTAATGAAAAACTGTTTTTT.

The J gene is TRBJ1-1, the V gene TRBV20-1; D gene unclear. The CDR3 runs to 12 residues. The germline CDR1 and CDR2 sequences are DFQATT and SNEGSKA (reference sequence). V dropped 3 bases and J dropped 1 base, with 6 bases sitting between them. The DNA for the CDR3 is TGCAGTGCTAGTAGGCAGAACACTGAAGCTTTCTTT. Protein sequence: CSASRQNTEAFF.

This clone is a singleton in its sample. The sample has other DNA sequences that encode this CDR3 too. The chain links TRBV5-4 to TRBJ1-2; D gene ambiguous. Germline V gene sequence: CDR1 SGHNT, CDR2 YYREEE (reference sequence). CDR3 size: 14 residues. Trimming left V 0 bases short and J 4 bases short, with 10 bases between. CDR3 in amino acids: CASSLDPGSYGYTF. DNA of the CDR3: TGTGCCAGCAGCTTGGATCCGGGGAGCTATGGCTACACCTTC.

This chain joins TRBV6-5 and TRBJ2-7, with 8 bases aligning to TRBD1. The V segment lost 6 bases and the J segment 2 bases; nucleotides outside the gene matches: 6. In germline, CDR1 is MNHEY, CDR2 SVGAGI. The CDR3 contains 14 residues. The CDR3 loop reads CASSPGGGTYEQYV. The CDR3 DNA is TGTGCCAGCAGCCCAGGGGGCGGAACCTACGAGCAGTACGTC.

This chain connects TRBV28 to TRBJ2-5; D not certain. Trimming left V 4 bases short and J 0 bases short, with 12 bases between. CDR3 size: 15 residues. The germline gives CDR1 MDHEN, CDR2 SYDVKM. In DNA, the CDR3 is TGTGCCAGCAGTTCACCTGACGGTGACCAAGAGACCCAGTACTTC. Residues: CASSSPDGDQETQYF.

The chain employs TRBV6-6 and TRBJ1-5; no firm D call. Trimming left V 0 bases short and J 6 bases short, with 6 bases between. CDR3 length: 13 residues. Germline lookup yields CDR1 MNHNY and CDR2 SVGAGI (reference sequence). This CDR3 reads CASSYSRLQPQHF. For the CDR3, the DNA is TGTGCCAGCAGTTACTCGAGGCTTCAGCCCCAGCATTTT.

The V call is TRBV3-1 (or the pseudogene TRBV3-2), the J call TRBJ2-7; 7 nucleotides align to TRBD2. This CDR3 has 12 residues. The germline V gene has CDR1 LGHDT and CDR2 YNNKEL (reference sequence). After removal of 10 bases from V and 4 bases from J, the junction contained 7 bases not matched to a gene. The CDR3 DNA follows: TGTGCCACCTCGGTGGGGGGGTACGAGCAGTACTTC. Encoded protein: CATSVGGYEQYF.

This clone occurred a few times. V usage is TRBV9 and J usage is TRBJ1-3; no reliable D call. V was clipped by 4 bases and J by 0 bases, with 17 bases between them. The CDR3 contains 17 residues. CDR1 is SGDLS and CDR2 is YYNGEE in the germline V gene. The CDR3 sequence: CASSFGSEVHSGNTIYF. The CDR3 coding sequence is TGTGCCAGCAGCTTTGGATCTGAGGTTCACTCTGGAAACACCATATATTTT.

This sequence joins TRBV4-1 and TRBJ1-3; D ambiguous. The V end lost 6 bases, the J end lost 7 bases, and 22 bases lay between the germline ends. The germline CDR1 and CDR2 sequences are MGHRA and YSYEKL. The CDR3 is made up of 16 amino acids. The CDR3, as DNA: TGCGCCAGCAGTCCTCTTGACCTTTTTATCACCAACACCATATATTTT. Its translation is CASSPLDLFITNTIYF.

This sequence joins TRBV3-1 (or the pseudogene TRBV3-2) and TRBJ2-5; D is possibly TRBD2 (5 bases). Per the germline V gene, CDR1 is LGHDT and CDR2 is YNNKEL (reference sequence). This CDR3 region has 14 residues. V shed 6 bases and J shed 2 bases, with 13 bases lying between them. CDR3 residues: CASSRRAEQETQYF. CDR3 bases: TGTGCCAGCAGTCGCAGAGCGGAGCAAGAGACCCAGTACTTC.